This record looks at one TCR beta chain sequence and its context. This record belongs to a study of blood T cell repertoires in COVID-19. Study context: PBMCs, B-cell-depleted T cells, or T cells provided the cDNA or gDNA that made up the material.

Trimming removed 5 bases from V and 1 base from J; junction bases left unmatched: 8. Per germline, CDR1 SQVTM and CDR2 ANQGSEA. This CDR3 has 15 amino acids. Only in-frame clones appear in the TCRdb table, and some are missing; sequencing was by immunoSEQ multiplex PCR. The data show tens of thousands of clones, roughly 88% seen once. The chain couples TRBV29-1 to TRBJ2-3, with TRBD1 identical over 8 bases. The clonotype comes from a human donor in a cohort sampled during active COVID-19. Material: peripheral blood. This CDR3 is CSVTTGEDGTDTQYF. The CDR3 nucleotides are TGCAGCGTTACGACAGGGGAAGATGGCACAGATACGCAGTATTTT.